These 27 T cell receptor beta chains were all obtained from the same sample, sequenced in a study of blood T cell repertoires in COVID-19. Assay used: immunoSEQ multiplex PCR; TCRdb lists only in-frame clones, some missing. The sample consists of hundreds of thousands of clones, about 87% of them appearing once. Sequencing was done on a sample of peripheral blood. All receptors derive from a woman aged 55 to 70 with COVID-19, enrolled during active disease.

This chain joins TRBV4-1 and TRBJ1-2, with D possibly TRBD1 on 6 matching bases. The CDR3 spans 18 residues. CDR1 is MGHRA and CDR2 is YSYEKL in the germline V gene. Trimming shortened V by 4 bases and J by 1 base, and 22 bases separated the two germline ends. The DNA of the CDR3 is TGCGCCAGCAGCCTATCCCCGAGCGGGGGCGCTCGTAACTATGGCTACACCTTC. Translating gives CASSLSPSGGARNYGYTF.

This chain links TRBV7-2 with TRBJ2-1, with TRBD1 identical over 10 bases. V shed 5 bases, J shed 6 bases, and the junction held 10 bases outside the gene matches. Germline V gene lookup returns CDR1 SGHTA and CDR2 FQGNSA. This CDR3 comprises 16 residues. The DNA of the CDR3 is TGTGCCAGCAGCCCGAGACGGGGACAGGGGCGCAATGAGCAGTTCTTC. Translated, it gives CASSPRRGQGRNEQFF.

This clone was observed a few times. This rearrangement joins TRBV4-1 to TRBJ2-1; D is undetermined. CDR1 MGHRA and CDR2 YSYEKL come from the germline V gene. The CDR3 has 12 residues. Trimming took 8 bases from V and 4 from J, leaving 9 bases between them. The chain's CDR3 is CASSEWYNEQFF. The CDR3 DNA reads TGCGCCAGCTCCGAGTGGTACAATGAGCAGTTCTTC.

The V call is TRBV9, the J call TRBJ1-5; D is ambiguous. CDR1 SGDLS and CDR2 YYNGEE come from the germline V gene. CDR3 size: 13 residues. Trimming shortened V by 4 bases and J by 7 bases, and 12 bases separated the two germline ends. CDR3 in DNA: TGTGCCAGCAGCCTCAGGCCTGGACAGCCCCAGCATTTT. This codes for CASSLRPGQPQHF. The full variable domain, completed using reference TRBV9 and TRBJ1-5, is DSGVTQTPKHLITATGQRVTLRCSPRSGDLSVYWYQQSLDQGLQFLIQYYNGEERAKGNILERFSAQQFPDLHSELNLSSLELGDSALYFCASSLRPGQPQHFGDGTRLSIL.

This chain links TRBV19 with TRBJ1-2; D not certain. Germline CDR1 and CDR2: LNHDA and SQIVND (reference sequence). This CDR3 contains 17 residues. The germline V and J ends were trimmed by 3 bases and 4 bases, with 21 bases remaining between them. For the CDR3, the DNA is TGTGCCAGTAGTATCCCTGGTGGGCGCAGGCAGATCTATGGCTACACCTTC. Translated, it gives CASSIPGGRRQIYGYTF.

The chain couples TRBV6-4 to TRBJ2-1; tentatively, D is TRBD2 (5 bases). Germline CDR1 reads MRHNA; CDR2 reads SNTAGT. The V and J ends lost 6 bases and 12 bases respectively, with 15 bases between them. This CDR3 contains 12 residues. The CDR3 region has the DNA TGTGCCAGCAGCCCCAGCGGTACGGCGCAGTTCTTC. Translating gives CASSPSGTAQFF.

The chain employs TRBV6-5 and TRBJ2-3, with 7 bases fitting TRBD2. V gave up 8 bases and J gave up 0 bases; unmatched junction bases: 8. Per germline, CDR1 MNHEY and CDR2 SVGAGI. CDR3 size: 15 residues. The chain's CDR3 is CASGPSGKSTDTQYF. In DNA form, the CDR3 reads TGTGCCAGCGGGCCGAGCGGGAAGAGCACAGATACGCAGTATTTT.

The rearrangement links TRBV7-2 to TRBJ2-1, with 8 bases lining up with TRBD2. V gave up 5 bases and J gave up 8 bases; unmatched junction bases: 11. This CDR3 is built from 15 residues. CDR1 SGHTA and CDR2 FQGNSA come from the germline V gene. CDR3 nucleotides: TGTGCCAGCAGCCCTCCGGGGCTAGCGGGCGATGAGCAGTTCTTC. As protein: CASSPPGLAGDEQFF.

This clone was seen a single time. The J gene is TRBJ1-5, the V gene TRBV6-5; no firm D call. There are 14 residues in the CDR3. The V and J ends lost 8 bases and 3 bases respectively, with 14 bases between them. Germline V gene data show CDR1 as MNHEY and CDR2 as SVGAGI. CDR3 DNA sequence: TGTGCCAGCGAGCCCTACCTTAACAATCAGCCCCAGCATTTT. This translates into CASEPYLNNQPQHF.

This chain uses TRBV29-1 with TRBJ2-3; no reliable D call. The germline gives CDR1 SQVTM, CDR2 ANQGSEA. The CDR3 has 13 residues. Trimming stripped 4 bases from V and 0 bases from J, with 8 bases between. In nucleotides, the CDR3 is TGCAGCGTTGCACAATCTAGCACAGATACGCAGTATTTT. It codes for CSVAQSSTDTQYF.

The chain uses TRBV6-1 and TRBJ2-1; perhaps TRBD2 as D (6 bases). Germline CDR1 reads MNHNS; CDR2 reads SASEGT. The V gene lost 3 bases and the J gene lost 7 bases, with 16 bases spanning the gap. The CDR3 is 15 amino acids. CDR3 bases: TGTGCCAGCAGTGACCGGGAGATTCTGGGGAATGAGCAGTTCTTC. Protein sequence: CASSDREILGNEQFF.

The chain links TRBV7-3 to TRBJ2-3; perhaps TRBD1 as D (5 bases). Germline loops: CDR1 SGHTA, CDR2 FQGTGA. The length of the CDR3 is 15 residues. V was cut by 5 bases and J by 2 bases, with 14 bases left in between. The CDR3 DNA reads TGTGCCAGCAGCCTCCAGGGAATCCCCACAGATACGCAGTATTTT. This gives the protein CASSLQGIPTDTQYF. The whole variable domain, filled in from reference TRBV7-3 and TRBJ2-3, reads GAGVSQTPSNKVTEKGKYVELRCDPISGHTALYWYRQSLGQGPEFLIYFQGTGAADDSGLPNDRFFAVRPEGSVSTLKIQRTERGDSAVYLCASSLQGIPTDTQYFGPGTRLTVL.

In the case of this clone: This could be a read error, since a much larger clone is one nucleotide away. The CDR3 sequence is CASSPGQGVYGYTF. CDR3 coding DNA: TGTGCCAGCAGCCCGGGACAGGGGGTCTATGGCTACACCTTC. The chain has TRBV13 and TRBJ1-2; TRBD1 matches at 11 bases. The CDR3 runs to 14 residues. Looked up from germline, CDR1 is PRHDT and CDR2 is FYEKMQ (reference sequence). V dropped 5 bases and J dropped 4; count of bases not matched to a gene: 3.

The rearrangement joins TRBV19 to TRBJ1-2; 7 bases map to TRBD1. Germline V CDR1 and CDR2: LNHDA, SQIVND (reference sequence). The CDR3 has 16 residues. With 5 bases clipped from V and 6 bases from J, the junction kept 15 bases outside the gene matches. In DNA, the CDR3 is TGTGCCAGTAGTCCGGCCCCTAGGACAGGAGTCCATGGCTACACCTTC. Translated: CASSPAPRTGVHGYTF.

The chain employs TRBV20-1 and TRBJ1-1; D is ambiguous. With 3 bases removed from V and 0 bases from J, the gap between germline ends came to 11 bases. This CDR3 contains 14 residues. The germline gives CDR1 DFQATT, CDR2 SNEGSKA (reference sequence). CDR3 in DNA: TGCAGTGCTAGTTTTCCCCCGTTGAACACTGAAGCTTTCTTT. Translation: CSASFPPLNTEAFF.

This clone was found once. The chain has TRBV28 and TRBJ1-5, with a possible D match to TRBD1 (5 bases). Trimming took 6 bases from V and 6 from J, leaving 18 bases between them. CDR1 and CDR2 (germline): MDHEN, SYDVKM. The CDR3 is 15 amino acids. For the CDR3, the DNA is TGTGCCAGCAGAACGTCGGGCCTCGGGGGTCAGCCCCAGCATTTT. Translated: CASRTSGLGGQPQHF.

CDR3 nucleotide sequence: TGTGCCAGCAGTACAACGGGACTAGCGGGGGGTGTGTGGAACACCGGGGAGCTGTTTTTT. This gives the protein CASSTTGLAGGVWNTGELFF. This chain joins TRBV2 and TRBJ2-2; 15 bases match TRBD2. Trimming at V came to 5 bases and at J to 1 base, leaving 11 bases not matched to a gene. Germline CDR1 and CDR2: SNHLY and FYNNEI. CDR3 length: 20 amino acids.

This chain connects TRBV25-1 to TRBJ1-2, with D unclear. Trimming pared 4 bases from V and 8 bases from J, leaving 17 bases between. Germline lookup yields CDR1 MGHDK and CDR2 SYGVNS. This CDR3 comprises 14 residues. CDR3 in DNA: TGTGCCAGCAGTGTCCAAGCGGGAGCGGGCGGCTACACCTTC. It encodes CASSVQAGAGGYTF.

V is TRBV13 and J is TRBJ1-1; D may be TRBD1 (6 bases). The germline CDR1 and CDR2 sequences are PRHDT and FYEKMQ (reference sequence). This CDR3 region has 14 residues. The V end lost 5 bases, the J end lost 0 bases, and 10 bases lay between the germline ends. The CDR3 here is CASSRGQMNTEAFF. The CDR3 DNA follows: TGTGCCAGCAGCCGGGGACAAATGAACACTGAAGCTTTCTTT.

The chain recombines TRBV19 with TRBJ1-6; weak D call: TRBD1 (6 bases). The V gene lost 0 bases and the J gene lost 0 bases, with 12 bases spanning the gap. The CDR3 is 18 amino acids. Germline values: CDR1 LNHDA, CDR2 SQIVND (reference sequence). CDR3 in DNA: TGTGCCAGTAGTATAGAAAGAAGAGGGGGCTCCTATAATTCACCCCTCCACTTT. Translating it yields CASSIERRGGSYNSPLHF.

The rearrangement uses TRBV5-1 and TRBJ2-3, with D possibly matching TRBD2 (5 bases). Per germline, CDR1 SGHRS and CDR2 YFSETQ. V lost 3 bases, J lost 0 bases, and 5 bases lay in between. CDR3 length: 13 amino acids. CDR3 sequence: CASSWTSTDTQYF. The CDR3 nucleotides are TGCGCCAGCAGCTGGACTAGCACAGATACGCAGTATTTT.

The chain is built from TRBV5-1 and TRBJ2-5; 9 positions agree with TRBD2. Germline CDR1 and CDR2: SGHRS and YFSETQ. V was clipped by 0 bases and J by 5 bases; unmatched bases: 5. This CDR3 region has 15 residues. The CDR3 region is CASSLVAGVLETQYF. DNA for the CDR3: TGCGCCAGCAGCTTGGTAGCGGGGGTGTTGGAGACCCAGTACTTC.

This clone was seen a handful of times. CDR3 in amino acids: CASSLGGLGEQYF. The CDR3 DNA reads TGTGCCAGCAGCTTGGGAGGGCTCGGGGAGCAGTACTTC. The chain uses TRBV5-4 and TRBJ2-7, with D possibly TRBD2 on 5 matching bases. Germline V CDR1 and CDR2: SGHNT, YYREEE (reference sequence). Trimming shortened V by 0 bases and J by 7 bases, and 11 bases separated the two germline ends. This CDR3 has 13 residues.

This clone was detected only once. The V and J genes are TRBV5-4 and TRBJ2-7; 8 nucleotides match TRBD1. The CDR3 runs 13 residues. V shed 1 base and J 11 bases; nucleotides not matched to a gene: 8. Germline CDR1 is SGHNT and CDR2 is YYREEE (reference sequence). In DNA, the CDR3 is TGTGCCAGCAGCTTGACCCGGACAGGGAGTGAGTACTTC. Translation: CASSLTRTGSEYF.

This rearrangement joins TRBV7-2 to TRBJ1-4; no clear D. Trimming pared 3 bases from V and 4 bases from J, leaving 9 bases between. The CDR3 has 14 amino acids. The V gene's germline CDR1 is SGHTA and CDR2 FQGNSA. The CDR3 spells CASSFGMGNEKLFF. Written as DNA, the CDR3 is TGTGCCAGCAGCTTCGGGATGGGTAATGAAAAACTGTTTTTT.

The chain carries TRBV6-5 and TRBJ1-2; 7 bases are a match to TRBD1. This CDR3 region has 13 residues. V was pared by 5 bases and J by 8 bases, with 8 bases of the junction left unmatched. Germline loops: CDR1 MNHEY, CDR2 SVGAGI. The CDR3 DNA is TGTGCCAGCAGTACCCCGACAGGGAGCGGCTACACCTTC. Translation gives CASSTPTGSGYTF.

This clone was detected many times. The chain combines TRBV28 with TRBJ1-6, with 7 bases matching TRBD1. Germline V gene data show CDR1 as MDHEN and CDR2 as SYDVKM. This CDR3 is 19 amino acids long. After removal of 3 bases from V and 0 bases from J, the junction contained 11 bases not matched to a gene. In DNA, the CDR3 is TGTGCCAGCAGTTTTTCCCCTGGACAGGAGAGCTCCTATAATTCACCCCTCCACTTT. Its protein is CASSFSPGQESSYNSPLHF.